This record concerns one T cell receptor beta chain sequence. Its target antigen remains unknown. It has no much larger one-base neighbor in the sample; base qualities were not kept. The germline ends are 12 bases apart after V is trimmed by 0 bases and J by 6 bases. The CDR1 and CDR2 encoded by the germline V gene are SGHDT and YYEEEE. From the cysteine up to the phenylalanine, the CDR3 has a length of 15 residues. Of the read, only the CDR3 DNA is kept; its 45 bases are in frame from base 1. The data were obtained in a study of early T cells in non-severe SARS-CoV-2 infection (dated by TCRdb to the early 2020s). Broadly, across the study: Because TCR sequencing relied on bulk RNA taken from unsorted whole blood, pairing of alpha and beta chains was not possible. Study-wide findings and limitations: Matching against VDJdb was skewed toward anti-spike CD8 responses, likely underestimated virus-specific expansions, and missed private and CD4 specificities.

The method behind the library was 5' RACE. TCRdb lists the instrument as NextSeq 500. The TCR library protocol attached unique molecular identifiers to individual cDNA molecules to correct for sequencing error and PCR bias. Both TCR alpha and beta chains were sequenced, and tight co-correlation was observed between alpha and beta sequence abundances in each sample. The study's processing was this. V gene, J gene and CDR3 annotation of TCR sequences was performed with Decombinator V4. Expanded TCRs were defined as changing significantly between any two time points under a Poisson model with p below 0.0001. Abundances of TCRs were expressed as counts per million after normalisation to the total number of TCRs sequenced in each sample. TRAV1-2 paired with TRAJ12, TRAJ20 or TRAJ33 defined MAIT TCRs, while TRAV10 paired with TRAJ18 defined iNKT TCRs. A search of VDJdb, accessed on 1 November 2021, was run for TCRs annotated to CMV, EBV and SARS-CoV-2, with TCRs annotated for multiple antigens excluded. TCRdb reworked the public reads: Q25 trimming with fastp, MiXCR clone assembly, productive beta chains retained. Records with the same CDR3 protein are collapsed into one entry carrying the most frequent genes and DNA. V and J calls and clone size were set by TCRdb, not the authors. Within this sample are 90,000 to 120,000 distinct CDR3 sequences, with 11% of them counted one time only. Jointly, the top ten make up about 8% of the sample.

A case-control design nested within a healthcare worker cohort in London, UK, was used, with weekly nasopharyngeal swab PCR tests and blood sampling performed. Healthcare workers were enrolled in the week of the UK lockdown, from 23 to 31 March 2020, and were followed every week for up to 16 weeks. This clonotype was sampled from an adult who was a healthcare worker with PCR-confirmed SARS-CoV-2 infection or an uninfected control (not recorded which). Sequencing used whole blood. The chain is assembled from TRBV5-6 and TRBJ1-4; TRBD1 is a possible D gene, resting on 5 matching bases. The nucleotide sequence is TGTGCCAGCAGCTTGGAAACAGGACGTCATGAAAAACTGTTTTTT. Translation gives CASSLETGRHEKLFF.